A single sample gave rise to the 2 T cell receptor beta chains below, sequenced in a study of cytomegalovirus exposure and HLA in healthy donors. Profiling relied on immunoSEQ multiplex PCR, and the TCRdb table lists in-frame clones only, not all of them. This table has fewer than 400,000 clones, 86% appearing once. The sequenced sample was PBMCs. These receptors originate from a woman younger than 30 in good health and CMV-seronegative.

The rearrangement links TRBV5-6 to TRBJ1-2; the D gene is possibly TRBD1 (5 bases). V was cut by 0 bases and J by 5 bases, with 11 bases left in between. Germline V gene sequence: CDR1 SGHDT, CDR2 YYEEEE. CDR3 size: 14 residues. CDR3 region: CASSLEVAGYGYTF. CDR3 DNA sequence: TGTGCCAGCAGCTTGGAGGTTGCAGGGTATGGCTACACCTTC.

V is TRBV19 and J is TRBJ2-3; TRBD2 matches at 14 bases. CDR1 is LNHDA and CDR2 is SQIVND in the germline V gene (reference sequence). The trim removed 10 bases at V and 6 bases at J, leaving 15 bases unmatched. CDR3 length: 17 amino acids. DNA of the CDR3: TGTGCCACCCACTCCGGGACTAGCGGGAGTTTGGGCGATACGCAGTATTTT. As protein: CATHSGTSGSLGDTQYF.